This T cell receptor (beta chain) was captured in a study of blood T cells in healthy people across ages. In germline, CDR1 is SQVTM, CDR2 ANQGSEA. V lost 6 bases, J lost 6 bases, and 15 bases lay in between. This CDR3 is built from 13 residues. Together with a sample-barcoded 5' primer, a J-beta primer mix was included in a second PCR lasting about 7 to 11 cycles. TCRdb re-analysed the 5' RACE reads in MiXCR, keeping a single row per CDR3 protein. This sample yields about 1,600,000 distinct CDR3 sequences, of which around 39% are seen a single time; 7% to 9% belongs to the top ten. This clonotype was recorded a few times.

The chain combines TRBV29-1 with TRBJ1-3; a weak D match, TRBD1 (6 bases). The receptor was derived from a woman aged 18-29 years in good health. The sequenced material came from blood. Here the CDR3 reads CSVADRTQNTIYF. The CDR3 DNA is TGCAGCGTCGCGGACAGAACCCAAAACACCATATATTTT.